One sample yielded the 19 T cell receptor beta chains listed below, sequenced in a study of regulatory T cells in long-lasting Graves disease. Stated time point: newly diagnosed GD, antithyroid drugs for less than 3 months. RNA isolated from PBMCs was used to make the TCR library. iRepertoire HTBI primers and Arm-PCR of CDR3 regions built TCR beta libraries. From the multiplex PCR reads, TCRdb called clonotypes with MiXCR, one entry per CDR3 protein. Counted here are about 420,000 distinct CDR3 sequences, about 17% occurring once; the ten biggest clones make up under 30%. These data were also filed under a second study, of T cells in Graves' hyperthyroidism and ophthalmopathy.

The sequences come from peripheral blood mononuclear cells (PBMCs), collected at new diagnosis, from a patient treated with antithyroid drugs. The receptors come from a woman between 18 and 30 years old with Graves disease.

This clonotype was counted at least ten times. V is TRBV10-2 and J is TRBJ1-5; D not resolved. Trimming left V 3 bases short and J 2 bases short, with 5 bases between. The germline V gene encodes CDR1 WSHSY and CDR2 SAAADI. The CDR3 totals 13 residues. For the CDR3, the DNA is TGCGCCAGCAGTGACTCGCGCAATCAGCCCCAGCATTTT. It translates to CASSDSRNQPQHF.

A remark on this clonotype: The CDR3 does not close with the conserved phenylalanine or tryptophan, likely indicating a read error. The chain uses TRBV20-1 and TRBJ2-3, with D possibly TRBD2 on 7 matching bases. The V end lost 1 base, the J end lost 4 bases, and 15 bases lay between the germline ends. The CDR3 sequence is 15 residues long. Germline V gives CDR1 DFQATT, CDR2 SNEGSKA (reference sequence). CDR3 nucleotide sequence: TGCAGTGCTAGAGGGGGGGGCGCCCGGTCAGATACGCAGTATCTT. Translating gives CSARGGGARSDTQYL.

This clonotype has ten or more counts. The chain uses TRBV12-3 or TRBV12-4 and TRBJ2-5; 9 bases are shared with TRBD2. J lost 7 bases, V lost 6 bases, and 6 bases had no gene match. CDR3 size: 13 residues. The CDR3 loop is CASRIGGGGTQYF. Here the CDR3 DNA reads TGTGCCAGCAGGATTGGCGGGGGGGGGACCCAGTACTTC.

This clonotype was seen only a few times. The rearrangement joins TRBV2 to TRBJ1-2; 7 bases map to TRBD1. Germline CDR1 is SNHLY and CDR2 is FYNNEI. With 3 bases clipped from V and 7 bases from J, the junction kept 11 bases outside the gene matches. The CDR3 is made up of 15 amino acids. CDR3 DNA: TGTGCCAGCAGTGAGAATGACAGGGATCGTGGTGGCTACACCTTC. The encoded protein is CASSENDRDRGGYTF.

This chain links TRBV28 with TRBJ2-7; 8 positions agree with TRBD1. V trimming: 9 bases; J trimming: 3 bases; junction bases outside the gene matches: 7. The CDR3 totals 13 residues. The germline gives CDR1 MDHEN, CDR2 SYDVKM. CDR3 nucleotide sequence: TGTGCCAGTCGACCGGGACAGGACTACGAGCAGTACTTC. This translates into CASRPGQDYEQYF. The full variable domain, completed using reference TRBV28 and TRBJ2-7, is DVKVTQSSRYLVKRTGEKVFLECVQDMDHENMFWYRQDPGLGLRLIYFSYDVKMKEKGDIPEGYSVSREKKERFSLILESASTNQTSMYLCASRPGQDYEQYFGPGTRLTVT.

The chain employs TRBV15 and TRBJ2-7, with TRBD1 matching over 7 bases. The CDR3 is made up of 11 amino acids. The germline gives CDR1 LNHNV, CDR2 YYDKDF (reference sequence). V was clipped by 4 bases and J by 7 bases; unmatched bases: 1. The CDR3, as DNA: TGTGCCACCAGCATCAGGGGGGAGCAGTACTTC. Translating gives CATSIRGEQYF. The variable domain in full, with the rest retrieved from reference TRBV15 and TRBJ2-7, is DAMVIQNPRYQVTQFGKPVTLSCSQTLNHNVMYWYQQKSSQAPKLLFHYYDKDFNNEADTPDNFQSRRPNTSFCFLDIRSPGLGDTAMYLCATSIRGEQYFGPGTRLTVT.

This clonotype was seen a handful of times. This chain joins TRBV27 and TRBJ1-6, with 9 bases identical to TRBD1. Losses at the gene ends were 6 bases for V and 9 bases for J; bases not matched to a gene: 12. CDR3 length: 16 residues. CDR1 and CDR2 from the germline V gene are MNHEY and SMNVEV (reference sequence). The CDR3 nucleotides are TGTGCCAGCAGCCCTTCTATCCGGGACAGGGCTTCACCCCTCCACTTT. It yields the protein CASSPSIRDRASPLHF.

The chain carries TRBV15 and TRBJ1-2, with D tentatively TRBD1 (5 bases). CDR3 length: 14 residues. Trimming stripped 1 base from V and 2 bases from J, with 8 bases between. Germline assignment: CDR1 LNHNV and CDR2 YYDKDF (reference sequence). DNA for the CDR3: TGTGCCACCAGCAGAGTTAGGGGAAACTATGGCTACACCTTC. Translating it yields CATSRVRGNYGYTF.

This clonotype has at least ten counts. V usage is TRBV5-1 and J usage is TRBJ1-1; 9 bases map to TRBD1. V was clipped by 7 bases and J by 1 base; unmatched bases: 2. The V gene's germline CDR1 is SGHRS and CDR2 YFSETQ. CDR3 length: 13 residues. Written as DNA, the CDR3 is TGCGCCAGCCGGGGACAGGGGAACACTGAAGCTTTCTTT. Translated, it gives CASRGQGNTEAFF.

This clonotype was counted a few times. The rearrangement links TRBV6-1 to TRBJ2-7, with TRBD2 matching over 8 bases. There are 15 residues in the CDR3. Germline-derived CDR1 and CDR2 are MNHNS and SASEGT. V gave up 6 bases and J gave up 1 base; unmatched junction bases: 8. DNA of the CDR3: TGTGCCAGCAGGGATCAGCGGGAGTTTTCCTACGAGCAGTACTTC. Amino acids: CASRDQREFSYEQYF.

This clonotype showed up just a few times. V usage is TRBV3-1 and J usage is TRBJ2-7; the D is unclear. The CDR3 contains 13 residues. Germline V gives CDR1 LGHDT, CDR2 YNNKEL (reference sequence). The V end was cut by 3 bases, the J end by 5 bases, with 11 bases between. The CDR3 DNA follows: TGTGCCAGCAGCCACGAGGCCGGCCACGAGCAGTACTTC. Protein: CASSHEAGHEQYF.

This chain uses TRBV20-1 with TRBJ2-5; the match to TRBD1 covers 8 bases. V shed 0 bases, J shed 5 bases, and the junction held 14 bases outside the gene matches. Germline V gene sequence: CDR1 DFQATT, CDR2 SNEGSKA (reference sequence). The CDR3 is 17 residues long. Written as DNA, the CDR3 is TGCAGTGCTAGAGACCCCCGATGGACAGGGATTTTGGAGACCCAGTACTTC. Translation gives CSARDPRWTGILETQYF.

The V call is TRBV30, the J call TRBJ1-1; no definite D call. The CDR3 runs 12 residues. CDR1 and CDR2 (germline): GTSNPN, SVGIG (reference sequence). V was trimmed by 4 bases and J by 2 bases, leaving 8 bases between them. This chain's CDR3 is CAWKTRNTEAFF. In DNA, the CDR3 is TGTGCCTGGAAGACCCGAAACACTGAAGCTTTCTTT.

The J gene is TRBJ2-7, the V gene TRBV10-3; 9 positions match TRBD2. The CDR3 loop spans 13 amino acids. From germline, CDR1 is ENHRY and CDR2 SYGVKD. J was trimmed by 3 bases and V by 5 bases; bases with no gene match: 2. The CDR3 loop is CAISRGRVYEQYF. The CDR3 DNA reads TGTGCCATCAGTCGCGGGAGGGTCTACGAGCAGTACTTC.

This clonotype was counted a few times. V is TRBV9 and J is TRBJ1-6; D unclear. The CDR3 contains 13 residues. Trimming pared 0 bases from V and 9 bases from J, leaving 7 bases between. Germline V gene data show CDR1 as SGDLS and CDR2 as YYNGEE. The CDR3 sequence: CASSVAPGSPLHF. CDR3 bases: TGTGCCAGCAGCGTAGCCCCAGGTTCACCCCTCCACTTT.

Many counts were recorded for this clonotype. The J gene is TRBJ2-7, the V gene TRBV11-2; the match to TRBD2 covers 11 bases. Losses at the gene ends were 5 bases for V and 13 bases for J; bases not matched to a gene: 7. Germline lookup yields CDR1 SGHAT and CDR2 FQNNGV. The CDR3 loop spans 12 amino acids. In DNA form, the CDR3 reads TGTGCCAGCAGCCGAATTGGGACTAGCGGTTACTTC. This codes for CASSRIGTSGYF.

In its sample, this clonotype was seen many times. The rearrangement joins TRBV28 to TRBJ1-3, with 8 bases matching TRBD1. J gave up 6 bases and V 6 bases, and 10 bases lay outside the gene matches. The CDR3 sequence is 15 residues long. Germline CDR1 is MDHEN and CDR2 is SYDVKM. CDR3 amino acids: CASSLTGGEANTIYF. As DNA, the CDR3 is TGTGCCAGCAGCCTTACAGGGGGAGAAGCAAACACCATATATTTT.

This clonotype was observed at least ten times. J is TRBJ2-2 and V is TRBV5-1; D is perhaps TRBD1 or TRBD2 (5 bases each). Trimming shortened V by 6 bases and J by 2 bases, and 14 bases separated the two germline ends. Looked up from germline, CDR1 is SGHRS and CDR2 is YFSETQ. The CDR3 has 15 residues. DNA of the CDR3: TGCGCCAGCACCTACGGGACGGTCAACACCGGGGAGCTGTTTTTT. Its protein product is CASTYGTVNTGELFF.

The chain joins TRBV4-1 to TRBJ2-1; no firm D call. Germline CDR1 MGHRA, CDR2 YSYEKL. Trimming stripped 0 bases from V and 6 bases from J, with 18 bases between. CDR3 size: 17 residues. Here the CDR3 reads CASSQETVASWSNEQFF. CDR3 coding DNA: TGCGCCAGCAGCCAAGAAACGGTCGCTAGTTGGTCCAATGAGCAGTTCTTC.